This T cell receptor (beta chain) derives from a study of blood T cell repertoires in COVID-19 (dated by TCRdb to the early 2020s). Concerning the study at large: Samples covering the acute and convalescent phases of COVID-19 were provided by collaborators in the United States, Italy and Spain. The prospective study material was composed of cDNA or gDNA derived from T cells, B-cell-depleted T cells, or PBMCs. Where HLA class I and class II types were available, the types were taken from metadata supplied by the sample provider, not from assay-based typing. Deeply sampled blood TCRbeta repertoires from subjects exposed to, actively infected with, or recovered from COVID-19 were included in the dataset. The repertoires were released in a freely available public database meant as a resource for research on the immune response to SARS-CoV-2. Nearly every sample came with metadata listing a de-identified subject ID, COVID-19 status, age in years and sex. Samples came from the ongoing ImmuneRACE study (first 160 participants) plus 1,254 subjects from 6 global collaborators.

In the case of this clone: Its antigen has not been determined. The record has no base qualities; no much larger clone is one base away.

Another Seattle source contributed samples from volunteer blood donors who had recovered from COVID-19. The collaborating institutions used their own protocols to collect whole blood in K2EDTA tubes. For TCRbeta analysis, collaborators shipped samples in one of three forms: frozen whole blood, isolated PBMCs, or DNA extracted from either of those sample types. General conclusions and limits of the study: The amount of clinical and demographic metadata varied by source and participant and was provided uncurated.

CDR1 is given as LGHNA and CDR2 as YSLEER, both from the germline V gene. V lost 4 bases and J lost 2 bases; the stretch between them is 14 bases long. Including cysteine and phenylalanine, the CDR3 has 15 amino acids. Only the CDR3 part of the read is kept: 45 bases, read in frame from the first base. TCRbeta CDR3 regions were amplified from genomic DNA by means of the immunoSEQ Assay, a bias-controlled multiplex PCR. Under the source paper's analysis protocol: The number of nucleated cells in each sample was estimated from the amplification of reference gene primers within the assay. To quantify the absolute abundance of each unique TCRbeta CDR3 rearrangement, sequence reads were collapsed and filtered. For each sample, productive Simpson clonality was calculated as the square root of Simpson's diversity index over productive rearrangements. TCRdb's version of the immuneACCESS table is confined to in-frame rearrangements and falls short of the full clone set. An unresolved V gene accounts for under half of the shortfall where checked; the remainder is of unknown origin. From that table come the V and J calls and clone size; the DNA was used to work out D and trimming. This sample gives about 220,000 clones in total; around 84% of them show up just once. More than 4.5% of the sample comes from the top ten.

This TCR was sampled from a woman aged 55-69 years who had recovered from COVID-19. The sequence links TRBV4-3 to TRBJ2-5, with TRBD1 tentatively as D gene (6 bases match). Sequencing was performed on peripheral blood. The nucleotide sequence is given as TGCGCCAGCAGCCCCAAAAGAGGGGGACAAGAGACCCAGTACTTC. It specifies CASSPKRGGQETQYF.